This T cell receptor (beta chain) was obtained from a study of blood T cells in healthy people across ages. The second PCR ran about 6 to 12 cycles with a sample-barcoded 5' primer and J-beta primers. From the 5' RACE reads, TCRdb called clonotypes with MiXCR, one entry per CDR3 protein. The table lists approximately 830,000 distinct CDR3 sequences, 62% of them singletons, with around a quarter in the top ten. The V end was cut by 0 bases, the J end by 4 bases, with 7 bases between. The CDR3 is 13 residues long. Germline V gives CDR1 SGHDT, CDR2 YYEEEE. This receptor was obtained from a man aged 30-40 years in good health. The sequencing input was blood. This chain uses TRBV5-6 with TRBJ2-5; D is unresolved. The CDR3 nucleotides are TGTGCCAGCAGCTTGGGCTACCTAGAGACCCAGTACTTC. Translated: CASSLGYLETQYF.